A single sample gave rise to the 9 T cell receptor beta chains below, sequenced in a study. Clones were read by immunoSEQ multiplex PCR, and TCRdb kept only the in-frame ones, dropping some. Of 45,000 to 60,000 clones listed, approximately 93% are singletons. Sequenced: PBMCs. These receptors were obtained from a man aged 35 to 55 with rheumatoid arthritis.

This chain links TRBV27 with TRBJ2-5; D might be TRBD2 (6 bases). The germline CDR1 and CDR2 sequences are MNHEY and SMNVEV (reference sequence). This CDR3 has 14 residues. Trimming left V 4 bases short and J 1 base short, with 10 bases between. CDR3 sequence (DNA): TGTGCCAGCAGTTGGGACTCCGCCCAAGAGACCCAGTACTTC. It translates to CASSWDSAQETQYF.

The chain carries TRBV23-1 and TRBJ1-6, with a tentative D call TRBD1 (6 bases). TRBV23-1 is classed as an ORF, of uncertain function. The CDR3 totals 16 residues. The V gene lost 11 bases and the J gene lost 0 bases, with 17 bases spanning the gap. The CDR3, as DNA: TGCGCCCATTCGGGGGCCGGGAGCTCCTATAATTCACCCCTCCACTTT. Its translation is CAHSGAGSSYNSPLHF.

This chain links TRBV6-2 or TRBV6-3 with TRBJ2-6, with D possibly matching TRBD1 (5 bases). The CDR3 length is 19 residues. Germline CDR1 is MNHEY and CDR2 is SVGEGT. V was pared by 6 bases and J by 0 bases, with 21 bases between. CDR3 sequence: CASSYHRSYLISGANVLTF. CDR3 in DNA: TGTGCCAGCAGCTATCACAGGTCCTATTTAATCTCTGGGGCCAACGTCCTGACTTTC.

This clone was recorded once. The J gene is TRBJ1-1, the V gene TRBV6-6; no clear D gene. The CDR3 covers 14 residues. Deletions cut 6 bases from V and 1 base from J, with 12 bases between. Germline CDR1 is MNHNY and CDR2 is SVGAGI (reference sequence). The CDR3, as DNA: TGTGCCAGCAGACCGCGGGAAGGGAACACTGAAGCTTTCTTT. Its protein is CASRPREGNTEAFF.

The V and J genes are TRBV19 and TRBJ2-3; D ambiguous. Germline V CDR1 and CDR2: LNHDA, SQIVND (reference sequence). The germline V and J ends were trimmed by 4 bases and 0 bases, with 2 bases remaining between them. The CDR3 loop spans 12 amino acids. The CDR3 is CASSTSTDTQYF. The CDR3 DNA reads TGTGCCAGTAGTACTAGCACAGATACGCAGTATTTT. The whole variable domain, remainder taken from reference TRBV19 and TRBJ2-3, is DGGITQSPKYLFRKEGQNVTLSCEQNLNHDAMYWYRQDPGQGLRLIYYSQIVNDFQKGDIAEGYSVSREKKESFPLTVTSAQKNPTAFYLCASSTSTDTQYFGPGTRLTVL.

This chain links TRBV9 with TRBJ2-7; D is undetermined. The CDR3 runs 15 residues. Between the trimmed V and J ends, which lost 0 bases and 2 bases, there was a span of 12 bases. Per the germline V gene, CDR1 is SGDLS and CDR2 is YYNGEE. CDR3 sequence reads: CASSVARARTYEQYF. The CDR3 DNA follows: TGTGCCAGCAGCGTAGCTCGGGCAAGAACCTACGAGCAGTACTTC.

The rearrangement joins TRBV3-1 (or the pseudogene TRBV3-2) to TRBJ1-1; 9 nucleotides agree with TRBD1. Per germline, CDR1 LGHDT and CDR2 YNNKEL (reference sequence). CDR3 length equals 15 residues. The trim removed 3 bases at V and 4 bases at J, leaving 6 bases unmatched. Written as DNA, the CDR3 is TGTGCCAGCAGCCATATACAGGGGGCGATCACTGAAGCTTTCTTT. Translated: CASSHIQGAITEAFF.

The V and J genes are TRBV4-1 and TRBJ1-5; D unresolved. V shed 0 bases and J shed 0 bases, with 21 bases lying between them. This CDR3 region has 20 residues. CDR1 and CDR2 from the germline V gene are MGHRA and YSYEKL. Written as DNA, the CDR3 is TGCGCCAGCAGCCAAGAAAGCTACCCTGTCCAGAACCCTAGCAATCAGCCCCAGCATTTT. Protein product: CASSQESYPVQNPSNQPQHF.

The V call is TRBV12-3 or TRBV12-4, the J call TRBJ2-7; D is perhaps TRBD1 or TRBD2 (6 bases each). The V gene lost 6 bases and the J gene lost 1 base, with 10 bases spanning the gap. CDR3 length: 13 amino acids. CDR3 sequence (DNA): TGTGCCAGCAGCCGCGGGACATCCTACGAGCAGTACTTC. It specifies CASSRGTSYEQYF.